This T cell receptor beta chain emerged from a study of T cells after yellow fever vaccination. In the study overall: In the case of low-cell-number fractions, SMART-Seq v4 Ultra Low Input was used for preparation.

This clonotype showed up many times. What it binds is not known. TCRdb re-derived calls from the 5' RACE reads in MiXCR, one entry per CDR3 protein. Here the sample spans 100,000 to 150,000 distinct CDR3 sequences, roughly 10% being singletons. Study-wide results and caveats: Booster samples showed a return of most primary-vaccination clones (around 95% CD4, 85% to 90% CD8). The study noted that FACS-sorted repertoires could contain abundant clonotypes contaminating from the bulk population. A limited proportion of clonotypes was detected within both the CD4 and CD8 compartments.

Germline CDR1 and CDR2: MGHRA and YSYEKL. V shed 5 bases and J shed 5 bases, with 16 bases lying between them. There are 14 residues in the CDR3. The specimen comprised CD8+ T cells sorted from PBMCs, sampled on the day of the yellow fever booster vaccination. The chain couples TRBV4-1 to TRBJ2-7; D is perhaps TRBD1 (5 bases). This receptor was taken from a man between 18 and 29 years old who received the YFV17D yellow fever vaccine. The CDR3 DNA follows: TGCGCCAGCAGCGCCCTAGGGGATTTAGACGAGCAGTACTTC. It encodes CASSALGDLDEQYF.